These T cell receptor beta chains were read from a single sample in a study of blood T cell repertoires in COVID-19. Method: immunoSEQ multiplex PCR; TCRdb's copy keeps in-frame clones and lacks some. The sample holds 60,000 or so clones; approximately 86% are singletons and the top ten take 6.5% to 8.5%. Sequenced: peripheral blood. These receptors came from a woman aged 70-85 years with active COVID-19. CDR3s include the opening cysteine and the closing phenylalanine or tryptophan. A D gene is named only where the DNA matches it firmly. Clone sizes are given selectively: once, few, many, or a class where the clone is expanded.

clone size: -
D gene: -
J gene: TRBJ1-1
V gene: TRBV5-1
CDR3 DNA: TGCGCCAGCAGCTTGGATCCGGGGGACACTGAAGCTTTCTTT
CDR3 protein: CASSLDPGDTEAFF

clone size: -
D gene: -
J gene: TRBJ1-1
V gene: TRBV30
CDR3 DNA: TGTGCCTGGGCCCGGGGTTTGAACACTGAAGCTTTCTTT
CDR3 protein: CAWARGLNTEAFF

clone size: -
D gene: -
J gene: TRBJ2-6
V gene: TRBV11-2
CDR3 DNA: TGTGCCAGCAGCTTAGTTTGGTACAGCCGCTCTGGGGCCAACGTCCTGACTTTC
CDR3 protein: CASSLVWYSRSGANVLTF

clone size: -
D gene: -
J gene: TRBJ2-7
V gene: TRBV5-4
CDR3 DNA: TGTGCCAGCAGCCGTTTTGAGGGAGGTAACGCCAACGAGCAGTACTTC
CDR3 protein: CASSRFEGGNANEQYF

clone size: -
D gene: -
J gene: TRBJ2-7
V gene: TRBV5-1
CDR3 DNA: TGCGCCAGCAGCTTGGGAGGGGGGGAATCGTACGAGCAGTACTTC
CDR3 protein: CASSLGGGESYEQYF

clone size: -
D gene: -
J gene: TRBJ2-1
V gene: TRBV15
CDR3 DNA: TGTGCCACCAGCAGAGCGGGGGGCGGGGAGCAGTTCTTC
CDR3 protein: CATSRAGGGEQFF

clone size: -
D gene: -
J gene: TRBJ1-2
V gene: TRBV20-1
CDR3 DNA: TGCAGTGCTAGTACAGACAGACTAGCTAACTATGGCTACACCTTC
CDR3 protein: CSASTDRLANYGYTF

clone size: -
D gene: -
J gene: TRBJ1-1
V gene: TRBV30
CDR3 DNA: TGTGCCTGGATGTTTAACACCGACTTTGAAGCTTTCTTT
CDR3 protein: CAWMFNTDFEAFF

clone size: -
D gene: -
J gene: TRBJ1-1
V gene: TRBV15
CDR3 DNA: TGTGCCACCAGCAGAGACCCAGGAACGAACACTGAAGCTTTCTTT
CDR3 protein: CATSRDPGTNTEAFF

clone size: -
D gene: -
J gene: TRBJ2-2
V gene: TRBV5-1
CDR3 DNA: TGCGCCAGCAGCCCTACAGGGAAACCCGGGGAGCTGTTTTTT
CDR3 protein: CASSPTGKPGELFF

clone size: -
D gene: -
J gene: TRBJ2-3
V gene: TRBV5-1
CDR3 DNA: TGCGCCAGCAGCCGAAATGGCCGAGGTGGAGACACAGATACGCAGTATTTT
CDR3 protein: CASSRNGRGGDTDTQYF

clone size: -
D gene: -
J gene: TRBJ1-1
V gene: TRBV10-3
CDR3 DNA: TGTGCCATCAGCAGGGGCCAGGATGAAGCTTTCTTT
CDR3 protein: CAISRGQDEAFF

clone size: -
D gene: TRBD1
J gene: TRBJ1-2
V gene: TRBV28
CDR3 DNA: TGTGCCAGCAGAACCGGACAGGGGGTAGGTGGCTACACCTTC
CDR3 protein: CASRTGQGVGGYTF

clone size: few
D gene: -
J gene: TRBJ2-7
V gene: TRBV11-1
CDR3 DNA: TGTGCCAGCAGCGGGGCCTGGGAAGGAGACGAGCAGTACTTC
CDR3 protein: CASSGAWEGDEQYF

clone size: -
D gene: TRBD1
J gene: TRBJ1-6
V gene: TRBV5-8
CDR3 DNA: TGTGCCAGCAGCCTTGGAAGTGGGACAGGAAGCTCACCCCTCCACTTT
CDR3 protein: CASSLGSGTGSSPLHF

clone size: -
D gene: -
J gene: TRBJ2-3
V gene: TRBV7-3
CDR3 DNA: TGTGCCAGCAGTATCACAGGCCTACCCACAGATACGCAGTATTTT
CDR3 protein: CASSITGLPTDTQYF

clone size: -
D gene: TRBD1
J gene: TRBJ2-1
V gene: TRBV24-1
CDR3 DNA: TGTGCCACCAGTGATCCCGGGACAGTAAAGTGGAATGAGCAGTTCTTC
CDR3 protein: CATSDPGTVKWNEQFF

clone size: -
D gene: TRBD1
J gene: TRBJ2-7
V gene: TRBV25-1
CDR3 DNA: TGTGCCAGCAGACAGGGGAGTTCTTACGAGCAGTACTTC
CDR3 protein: CASRQGSSYEQYF

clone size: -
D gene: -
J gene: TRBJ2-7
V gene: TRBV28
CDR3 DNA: TGTGCCAGCAGTTTATCCGACGGGTTAAGCTCCTACGAGCAGTACTTC
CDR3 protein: CASSLSDGLSSYEQYF

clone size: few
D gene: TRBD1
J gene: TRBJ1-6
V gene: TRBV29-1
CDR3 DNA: TGCAGCGTCGCCGTCGACAGGGCTGTTAATTCACCCCTCCACTTT
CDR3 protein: CSVAVDRAVNSPLHF

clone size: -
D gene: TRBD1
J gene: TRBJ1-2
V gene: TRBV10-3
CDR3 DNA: TGTGCCATCGGGACAGGGGGAAGCTGGGGCTACACCTTC
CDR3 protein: CAIGTGGSWGYTF

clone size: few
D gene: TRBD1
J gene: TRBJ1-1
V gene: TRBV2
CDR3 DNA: TGTGCCAGCAGTGAGCGGCAGGGGGCAAGTGAAGCTTTCTTT
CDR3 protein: CASSERQGASEAFF

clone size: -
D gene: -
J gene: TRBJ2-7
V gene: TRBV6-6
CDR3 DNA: TGTGCCAGCAGCCACGAAACAGTCCGCTACGAGCAGTACTTC
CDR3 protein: CASSHETVRYEQYF

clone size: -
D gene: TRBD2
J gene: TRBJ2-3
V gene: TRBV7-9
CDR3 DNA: TGTGCCAGCAGCGCCCGGACTAGCGGGACCTCGGCAGATACGCAGTATTTT
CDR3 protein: CASSARTSGTSADTQYF

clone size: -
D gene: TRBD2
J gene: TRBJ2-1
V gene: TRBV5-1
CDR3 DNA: TGCGCCAGCAGCGTAGCGGGAAGAACCTACAATGAGCAGTTCTTC
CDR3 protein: CASSVAGRTYNEQFF

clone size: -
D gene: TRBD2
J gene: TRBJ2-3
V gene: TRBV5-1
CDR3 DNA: TGCGCCAGCAGCTTTACTAGCGGGAGTGTTGCAGATACGCAGTATTTT
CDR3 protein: CASSFTSGSVADTQYF

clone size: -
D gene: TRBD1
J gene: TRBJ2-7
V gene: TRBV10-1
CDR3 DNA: TGCGCCACCAGACACGACAGGGGAACCGAGCAGTACTTC
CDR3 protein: CATRHDRGTEQYF

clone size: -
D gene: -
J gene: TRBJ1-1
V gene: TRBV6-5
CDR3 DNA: TGTGCCAGCAGTTATCGGTACAGCCTGAACACTGAAGCTTTCTTT
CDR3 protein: CASSYRYSLNTEAFF

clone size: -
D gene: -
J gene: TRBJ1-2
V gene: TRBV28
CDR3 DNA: TGTGCCAGCGGCGGATATGGCTACACCTTC
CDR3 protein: CASGGYGYTF

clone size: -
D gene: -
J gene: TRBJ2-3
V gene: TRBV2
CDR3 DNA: TGTGCCACTTTTCCGGGACTGATCACAGATACGCAGTATTTT
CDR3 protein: CATFPGLITDTQYF

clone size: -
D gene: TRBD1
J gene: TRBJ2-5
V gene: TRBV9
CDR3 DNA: TGTGCCAGCAGCGTAACGACAGGGGGTCCAGAGACCCAGTACTTC
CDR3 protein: CASSVTTGGPETQYF

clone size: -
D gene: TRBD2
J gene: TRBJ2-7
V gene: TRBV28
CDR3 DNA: TGTGCCAGCGGACTAGCGGCTAGTTACGAGCAGTACTTC
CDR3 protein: CASGLAASYEQYF

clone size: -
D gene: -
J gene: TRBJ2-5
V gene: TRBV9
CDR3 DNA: TGTGCCAGCAGCGTAACAGGTAACCAAGAGACCCAGTACTTC
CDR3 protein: CASSVTGNQETQYF

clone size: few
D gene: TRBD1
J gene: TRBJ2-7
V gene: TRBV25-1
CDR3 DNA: TGTGCCAGCAAATCGACAGGGTTAATAGTCGAGCAGTACTTC
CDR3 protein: CASKSTGLIVEQYF

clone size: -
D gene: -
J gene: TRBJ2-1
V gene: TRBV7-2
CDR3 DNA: TGTGCCAGCAGCTTATTCCCCTTAGTTCCTGGCAATGAGCAGTTCTTC
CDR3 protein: CASSLFPLVPGNEQFF

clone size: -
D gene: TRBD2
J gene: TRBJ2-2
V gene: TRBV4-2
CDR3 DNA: TGTGCCAGCAGCCGTTATGGGAAACTAGCGGGAGGGCAGGGAATTCCCGGGGAGCTGTTTTTT
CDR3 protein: CASSRYGKLAGGQGIPGELFF

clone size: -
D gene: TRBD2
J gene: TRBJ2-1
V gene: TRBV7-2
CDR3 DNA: TGTGCCAGCAGCTTAGGTAGCGGGGAACCCAATGAGCAGTTCTTC
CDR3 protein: CASSLGSGEPNEQFF

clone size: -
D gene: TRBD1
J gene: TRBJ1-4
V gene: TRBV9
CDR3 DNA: TGTGCCAGCAGCGTAGAACCGGGGGACAGGGTAGGACAAAAACTGTTTTTT
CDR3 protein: CASSVEPGDRVGQKLFF

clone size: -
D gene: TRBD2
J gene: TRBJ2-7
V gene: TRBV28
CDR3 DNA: TGTGCCAGCAGTAACCAGCGGGAGGAGCAGTACTTC
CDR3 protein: CASSNQREEQYF

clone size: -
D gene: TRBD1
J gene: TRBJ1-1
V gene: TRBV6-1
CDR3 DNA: TGTGCCAGCAGTGAAGTGACAGGGGACACTGAAGCTTTCTTT
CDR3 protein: CASSEVTGDTEAFF

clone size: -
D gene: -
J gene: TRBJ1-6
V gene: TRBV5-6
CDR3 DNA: TGTGCCAGCAGCTCGGGTCCATCCACCCCCCCCCTCCACTTT
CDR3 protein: CASSSGPSTPPLHF

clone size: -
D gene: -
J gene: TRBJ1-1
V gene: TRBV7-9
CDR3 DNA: TGTGCCAGCAGCTCCGCGGGGGGGTATACTGAAGCTTTCTTT
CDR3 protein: CASSSAGGYTEAFF

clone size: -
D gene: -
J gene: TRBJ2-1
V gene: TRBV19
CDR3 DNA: TGTGCCAGTAGTCGCCGGGGCAATGAGCAGTTCTTC
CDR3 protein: CASSRRGNEQFF

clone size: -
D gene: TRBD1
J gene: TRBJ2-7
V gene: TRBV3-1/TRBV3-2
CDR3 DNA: TGTGCCAGCAGCCAAGATCAGGGGGCGGTATCCTACGAGCAGTACTTC
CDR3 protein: CASSQDQGAVSYEQYF

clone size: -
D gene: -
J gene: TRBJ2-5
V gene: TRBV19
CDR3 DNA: TGTGCCAGTAGTATACCACCTCCCGGTAGCGACCAAGAGACCCAGTACTTC
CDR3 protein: CASSIPPPGSDQETQYF

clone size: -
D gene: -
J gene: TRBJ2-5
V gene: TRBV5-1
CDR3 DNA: TGCGCCAGCAGCTTCGCTATCCGGGGTGGGCAAGAGACCCAGTACTTC
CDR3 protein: CASSFAIRGGQETQYF

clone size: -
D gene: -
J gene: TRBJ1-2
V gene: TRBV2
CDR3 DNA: TGTGCCAGCAGTGGGGAAGCAGGGGCTAGTGGCTACACCTTC
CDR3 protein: CASSGEAGASGYTF

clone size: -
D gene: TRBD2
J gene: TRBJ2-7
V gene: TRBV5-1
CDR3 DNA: TGCGCCAGCAGCTTGAGTAGCGGGAGCATCGAGCAGTACTTC
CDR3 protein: CASSLSSGSIEQYF

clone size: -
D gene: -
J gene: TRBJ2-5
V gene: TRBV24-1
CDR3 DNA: TGTGCCACCAGTGATTCGGGTGCAGGGTGGGAAGAGACCCAGTACTTC
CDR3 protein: CATSDSGAGWEETQYF

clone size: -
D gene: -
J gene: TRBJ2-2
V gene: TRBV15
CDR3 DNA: TGTGCCACCAGCAGCAGGGGAGCGTCCACCGGGGAGCTGTTTTTT
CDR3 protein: CATSSRGASTGELFF

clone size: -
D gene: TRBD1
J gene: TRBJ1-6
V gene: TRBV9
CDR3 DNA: TGTGCCAGCAGCGGACAGGGCTCCTATAATTCACCCCTCCACTTT
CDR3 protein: CASSGQGSYNSPLHF

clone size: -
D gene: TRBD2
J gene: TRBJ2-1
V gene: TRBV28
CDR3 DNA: TGTGCCAGCAGTTTCTGGGGGACTACCTACAATGAGCAGTTCTTC
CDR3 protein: CASSFWGTTYNEQFF

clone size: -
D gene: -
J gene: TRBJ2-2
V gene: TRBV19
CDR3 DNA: TGTGCCACTATCAGGGCCAGGACGAACACCGGGGAGCTGTTTTTT
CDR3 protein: CATIRARTNTGELFF

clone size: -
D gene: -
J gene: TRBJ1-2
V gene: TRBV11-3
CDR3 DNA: TGTGCCAGCAGCCCCCGGACAGCTAACTATGGCTACACCTTC
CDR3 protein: CASSPRTANYGYTF

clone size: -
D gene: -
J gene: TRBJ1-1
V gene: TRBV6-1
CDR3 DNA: TGTGCCAGCAGGGAGTGGGACTCTCCCTCTGAAGCTTTCTTT
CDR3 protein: CASREWDSPSEAFF